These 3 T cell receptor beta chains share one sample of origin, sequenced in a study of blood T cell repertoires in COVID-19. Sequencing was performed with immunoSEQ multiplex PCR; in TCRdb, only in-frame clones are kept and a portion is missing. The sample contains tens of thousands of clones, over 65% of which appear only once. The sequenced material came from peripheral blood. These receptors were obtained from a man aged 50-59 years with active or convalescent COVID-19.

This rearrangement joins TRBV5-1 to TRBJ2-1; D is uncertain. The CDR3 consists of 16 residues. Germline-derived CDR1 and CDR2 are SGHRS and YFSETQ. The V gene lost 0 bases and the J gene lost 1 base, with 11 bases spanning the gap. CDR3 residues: CASSLAGQKSYNEQFF. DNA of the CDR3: TGCGCCAGCAGCTTGGCGGGTCAGAAGTCCTACAATGAGCAGTTCTTC.

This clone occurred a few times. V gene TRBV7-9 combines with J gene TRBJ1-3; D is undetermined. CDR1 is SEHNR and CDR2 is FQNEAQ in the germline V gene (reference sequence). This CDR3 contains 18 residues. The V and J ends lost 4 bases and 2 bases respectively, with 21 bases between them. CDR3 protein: CASSSVLGEPLAGNTIYF. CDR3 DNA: TGTGCCAGCAGCTCCGTCCTCGGGGAGCCCCTCGCTGGAAACACCATATATTTT.

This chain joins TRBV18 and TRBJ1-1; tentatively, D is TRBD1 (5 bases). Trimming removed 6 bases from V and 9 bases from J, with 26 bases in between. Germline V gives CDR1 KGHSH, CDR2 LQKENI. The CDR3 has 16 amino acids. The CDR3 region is CASSHDRDTAGLKAFF. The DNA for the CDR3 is TGTGCCAGCTCCCATGACCGAGACACTGCGGGGCTGAAAGCTTTCTTT.